Below are 13 T cell receptor beta chains sequenced from a single sample in a study of blood T cell repertoires in COVID-19. TCRdb's copy holds only in-frame clones and misses some; the assay was immunoSEQ multiplex PCR. The data contain 130,000 to 150,000 clones, more than 70% of them seen just once; the ten biggest clones take up 1.5% to 2%. Sequences were obtained from peripheral blood. The receptor set was obtained from a human donor in a cohort sampled during active COVID-19.

This chain joins TRBV9 and TRBJ1-1, with a possible D match to TRBD1 (6 bases). The CDR3 has 14 residues. V was cut by 3 bases and J by 4 bases, with 13 bases left in between. Per germline, CDR1 SGDLS and CDR2 YYNGEE. CDR3 in amino acids: CASSGTGWSTEAFF. DNA of the CDR3: TGTGCCAGCAGCGGTACAGGGTGGAGCACTGAAGCTTTCTTT.

V gene TRBV18 combines with J gene TRBJ1-2, with D possibly being TRBD1 (6 bases). Looked up from germline, CDR1 is KGHSH and CDR2 is LQKENI. The CDR3 covers 17 residues. Trimming stripped 3 bases from V and 8 bases from J, with 25 bases between. CDR3 nucleotides: TGTGCCAGCTCACCTCGGACAGCCTTGTCTACTAATTACGGCTACACCTTC. As protein: CASSPRTALSTNYGYTF.

The rearrangement uses TRBV7-8 and TRBJ2-2; D gene uncertain. Germline loops: CDR1 SGHVS, CDR2 FQNEAQ. V lost 1 base and J 5 bases, leaving 8 bases between the germline ends. The CDR3 length is 14 residues. The CDR3 spells CASSLGTETGELFF. The DNA for the CDR3 is TGTGCCAGCAGCTTAGGTACAGAAACCGGGGAGCTGTTTTTT. Combining the CDR3 with reference TRBV7-8 and TRBJ2-2 gives the whole variable domain GAGVSQSPRYKVAKRGQDVALRCDPISGHVSLFWYQQALGQGPEFLTYFQNEAQLDKSGLPSDRFFAERPEGSVSTLKIQRTQQEDSAVYLCASSLGTETGELFFGEGSRLTVL.

The chain is built from TRBV7-3 and TRBJ1-1, with TRBD1 as a possible D gene (5 bases). CDR1 and CDR2 from the germline V gene are SGHTA and FQGTGA. The CDR3 spans 13 residues. Trimming removed 5 bases at V and 1 base at J, with 8 bases between. CDR3 in amino acids: CASSQTANTEAFF. CDR3 DNA sequence: TGTGCCAGCAGCCAGACAGCGAACACTGAAGCTTTCTTT.

The chain recombines TRBV5-1 with TRBJ2-7, with 12 bases identical to TRBD1. V lost 3 bases to trimming and J lost 6 bases; unmatched junction nucleotides: 4. The CDR3 is 14 amino acids. CDR1 SGHRS and CDR2 YFSETQ come from the germline V gene. The CDR3 DNA reads TGCGCCAGCAGCTCCGGGACAGGGGGCTTCGAGCAGTACTTC. Protein: CASSSGTGGFEQYF.

This clone came up once. This sequence joins TRBV5-1 and TRBJ2-3, with TRBD2 identical over 7 bases. V shed 7 bases and J 4 bases; nucleotides not matched to a gene: 9. This CDR3 is built from 14 residues. Germline values: CDR1 SGHRS, CDR2 YFSETQ. The CDR3 nucleotides read TGCGCCAGCGCATCGACTCGGGGGGCAGATACGCAGTATTTT. This gives the protein CASASTRGADTQYF.

The V gene is TRBV18, the J gene TRBJ1-1; 7 nucleotides agree with TRBD1. The germline CDR1 and CDR2 sequences are KGHSH and LQKENI. V was clipped by 2 bases and J by 11 bases; unmatched bases: 8. This CDR3 contains 13 residues. DNA for the CDR3: TGTGCCAGCTCACCAGGGACAGCCCCAAAGGCTTTCTTT. The encoded protein is CASSPGTAPKAFF.

The rearrangement uses TRBV27 and TRBJ1-2; 8 nucleotides agree with TRBD1. Looked up from germline, CDR1 is MNHEY and CDR2 is SMNVEV (reference sequence). J lost 8 bases, V lost 5 bases, and 4 bases had no gene match. The CDR3 covers 12 residues. The CDR3 loop is CASSMTGDGYTF. The DNA of the CDR3 is TGTGCCAGCAGTATGACAGGGGACGGCTACACCTTC.

The rearrangement uses TRBV5-4 and TRBJ1-1; D uncertain. Germline values: CDR1 SGHNT, CDR2 YYREEE (reference sequence). The CDR3 is made up of 14 amino acids. V lost 1 base and J 0 bases, leaving 7 bases between the germline ends. The CDR3 protein is CASSLSLMNTEAFF. CDR3 sequence (DNA): TGTGCCAGCAGCTTGTCTCTAATGAACACTGAAGCTTTCTTT.

The chain joins TRBV5-1 to TRBJ2-3, with D possibly matching TRBD1 (6 bases). CDR1 and CDR2 (germline): SGHRS, YFSETQ. CDR3 size: 16 residues. Trimming removed 0 bases from V and 0 bases from J, with 11 bases in between. The CDR3 region is CASSLEGHQSTDTQYF. The CDR3 DNA reads as TGCGCCAGCAGCTTGGAGGGACACCAAAGCACAGATACGCAGTATTTT.

This chain links TRBV3-1 (or the pseudogene TRBV3-2) with TRBJ2-3; 10 bases are a match to TRBD2. Germline loops: CDR1 LGHDT, CDR2 YNNKEL (reference sequence). Trimming removed 3 bases from V and 2 bases from J; junction bases left unmatched: 11. The CDR3 runs to 18 residues. CDR3 region: CASSQGSGLAGDTDTQYF. As DNA, the CDR3 is TGTGCCAGCAGCCAGGGTAGTGGCCTAGCGGGGGACACAGATACGCAGTATTTT.

The chain combines TRBV6-1 with TRBJ2-1, with TRBD2 as a possible D gene (6 bases). Germline V CDR1 and CDR2: MNHNS, SASEGT. The CDR3 covers 12 residues. V lost 3 bases, J lost 8 bases, and 8 bases lay in between. DNA for the CDR3: TGTGCCAGCAGTGAGAGCGGGTATGAGCAGTTCTTC. Translating gives CASSESGYEQFF.

The V gene is TRBV5-1, the J gene TRBJ2-5; TRBD1 matches 7 bases. V lost 4 bases, J lost 7 bases, and 19 bases stayed unmatched. Per the germline V gene, CDR1 is SGHRS and CDR2 is YFSETQ. This CDR3 has 17 residues. The CDR3 DNA is TGCGCCAGCAGCACCCCCGGGACAGAGGGGTCCGAGGGGACCCAGTACTTC. Its protein is CASSTPGTEGSEGTQYF.